The TCR beta chain described here comes from a study of control samples from healthy donors and cancer patients (dated by TCRdb to the early 2020s). Library creation used the immunoSEQ multiplex PCR assay. TCRdb holds this immuneACCESS table with in-frame rearrangements only. Some clones are missing; in checked studies, unresolved V genes explain under half, and the rest has no known cause. This sample comprises under 200,000 clones, around 95% of them detected only once. Roughly 4.3% of the sample lies in the top ten. Per the germline V gene, MNHEY is the CDR1 and SVGAGI is the CDR2. The trim is 5 bases for V and 1 base for J, with a gap of 8 bases between the germline ends. The CDR3 goes from the cysteine to the phenylalanine over 13 residues. Just the 39-base CDR3 DNA is kept, in frame starting at base 1. Notes on this clone: What antigen it recognizes has not been identified. No much larger clone exists at a distance of one base, and base qualities are not known. The sample has other DNA sequences that encode this CDR3 too.

The sequence links TRBV6-5 to TRBJ1-1; a tentative D match to TRBD1 spans 6 bases. The sequencing input was blood. The source is a woman between 55 and 75 years old in good health. Here is the DNA: TGTGCCAGCAGTCGACAGGCGAACACTGAAGCTTTCTTT. Its translation is CASSRQANTEAFF.